Listed below are T cell receptor beta chains from one sample, sequenced in a study of T cell repertoires in cytomegalovirus infection. These TCRs are of unknown antigen specificity. Via MiXCR, TCRdb re-called the reads, giving one row per CDR3 protein. Here the sample spans approximately 130,000 distinct CDR3 sequences, approximately 24% being singletons. Sequencing used PBMCs, sequenced either directly or after in vitro stimulation (not recorded which). These receptors were obtained from a human donor in good health (CMV status not recorded). Some clones in this sample may be carry-over from other donors' samples. Both conserved end residues are part of each CDR3. A D gene is named only where the DNA matches it firmly. The size field is filled for only some rows; it gives once, few, many or a size class.

len	v_gene	abundance	d_gene	j_gene	CDR3aa	CDR3nt
12	TRBV7-2	.	TRBD1	TRBJ1-1	CASGMTGFEAFF	TGTGCCAGCGGAATGACAGGGTTCGAAGCTTTCTTT
15	TRBV12-3/TRBV12-4	.	TRBD2	TRBJ2-1	CASRGWTSGKDEQFF	TGTGCCAGCAGGGGCTGGACTAGCGGGAAAGATGAGCAGTTCTTC
17	TRBV24-1	few	TRBD2	TRBJ2-3	CATSDPGTSGSADTQYF	TGTGCCACCAGTGATCCAGGGACTAGCGGGAGCGCAGATACGCAGTATTTT
14	TRBV29-1	.	TRBD1	TRBJ1-2	CSVELGTGLGGYTF	TGCAGCGTTGAGCTCGGGACAGGGCTCGGTGGCTACACCTTC
16	TRBV7-8	.	TRBD2	TRBJ2-4	CASSLARGGPENIQYF	TGTGCCAGCAGCTTAGCCCGGGGAGGGCCTGAAAACATTCAGTACTTC
14	TRBV7-2	many	.	TRBJ1-4	CASSLDRPYEKLFF	TGTGCCAGCAGCTTAGATCGACCCTATGAAAAACTGTTTTTT
16	TRBV7-9	few	.	TRBJ2-1	CASSLDWRVSYNEQFF	TGTGCCAGCAGCTTAGATTGGCGGGTCTCCTACAATGAGCAGTTCTTC
17	TRBV27	.	TRBD2	TRBJ2-1	CASSLSSGLAIYNEQFF	TGTGCCAGCAGTTTATCCTCGGGACTAGCTATCTACAATGAGCAGTTCTTC
16	TRBV7-2	.	.	TRBJ2-5	CASSPSSSTRWETQYF	TGTGCCAGCAGCCCAAGTAGTTCCACCAGGTGGGAGACCCAGTACTTC
12	TRBV29-1	few	TRBD1	TRBJ2-7	CSGRGPSYEQYF	TGCAGCGGCAGGGGGCCAAGCTACGAGCAGTACTTC
14	TRBV20-1	.	.	TRBJ2-7	CSSAGTTPTYEQYF	TGCAGTTCAGCCGGGACGACGCCCACCTACGAGCAGTACTTC
17	TRBV5-1	.	.	TRBJ2-6	CASSFFTRASGANVLTF	TGCGCCAGCAGCTTCTTTACCAGGGCTTCTGGGGCCAACGTCCTGACTTTC
14	TRBV7-6	.	TRBD2	TRBJ2-3	CASRPSGVTDTQYF	TGTGCCAGCAGACCCAGCGGGGTCACAGATACGCAGTATTTT
13	TRBV5-1	.	.	TRBJ1-1	CASSWGGGTEAFF	TGCGCCAGCAGCTGGGGGGGTGGGACTGAAGCTTTCTTT
13	TRBV9	.	.	TRBJ1-5	CASSVEVNQPQHF	TGTGCCAGCAGCGTAGAGGTCAATCAGCCCCAGCATTTT
14	TRBV11-2	many	TRBD2	TRBJ2-2	CASSRKRETGELFF	TGTGCCAGCAGCCGAAAGCGGGAGACAGGGGAGCTGTTTTTT
15	TRBV27	.	TRBD2	TRBJ2-1	CASSLTSGFHNEQFF	TGTGCCAGCAGTTTAACTAGCGGGTTCCACAATGAGCAGTTCTTC
14	TRBV2	.	.	TRBJ2-5	CASSPGYFQETQYF	TGTGCCAGCAGCCCCGGGTACTTTCAAGAGACCCAGTACTTC
15	TRBV6-5	.	TRBD1	TRBJ1-4	CASSRLTGGYEKLFF	TGTGCCAGCAGTCGTCTGACAGGGGGCTATGAAAAACTGTTTTTT
18	TRBV6-5	few	TRBD2	TRBJ2-2	CASSYQVIGTSGTGELFF	TGTGCCAGCAGTTACCAAGTCATCGGGACTAGCGGCACCGGGGAGCTGTTTTTT
16	TRBV29-1	once	.	TRBJ2-7	CSVVLRGGVNSYEQYF	TGCAGCGTTGTCCTCAGGGGGGGCGTCAACTCCTACGAGCAGTACTTC
18	TRBV6-6	.	.	TRBJ1-6	CASSSRRPDSSYNSPLHF	TGTGCCAGCAGCTCCCGTAGGCCCGACAGCTCCTATAATTCACCCCTCCACTTT
18	TRBV19	.	.	TRBJ1-5	CASSIDRSTETFNQPQHF	TGTGCCAGTAGTATAGATCGGTCGACCGAAACCTTCAATCAGCCCCAGCATTTT
15	TRBV7-9	few	.	TRBJ1-1	CASSLEPVVNTEAFF	TGTGCCAGCAGCTTAGAGCCAGTCGTTAACACTGAAGCTTTCTTT
15	TRBV28	few	.	TRBJ2-6	CASSLEGLGANVLTF	TGTGCCAGCAGTTTGGAGGGGCTTGGGGCCAACGTCCTGACTTTC
15	TRBV7-6	.	.	TRBJ2-5	CASSPPPQEEETQYF	TGTGCCAGCAGCCCCCCACCACAGGAAGAAGAGACCCAGTACTTC
16	TRBV7-2	many	TRBD2	TRBJ2-7	CASSLAVAGGRYEQYF	TGTGCCAGCAGCTTAGCAGTAGCGGGAGGGCGGTACGAGCAGTACTTC
14	TRBV12-5	many	TRBD2	TRBJ2-2	CASISGSVTGELFF	TGTGCTAGTATAAGCGGGAGTGTGACCGGGGAGCTGTTTTTT
13	TRBV27	.	TRBD1	TRBJ1-1	CASGRTGLSEAFF	TGTGCCAGCGGGCGGACAGGGCTGTCTGAAGCTTTCTTT
15	TRBV27	few	.	TRBJ2-7	CASSFKQGGRGEQYF	TGTGCCAGCAGTTTTAAACAGGGTGGCAGGGGCGAGCAGTACTTC
17	TRBV7-2	few	.	TRBJ2-3	CASSLGLGRASPFTQYF	TGTGCCAGCAGCTTAGGTCTAGGCCGAGCCTCCCCCTTTACGCAGTATTTT
15	TRBV7-9	.	TRBD2	TRBJ2-3	CASSTTSGYTDTQYF	TGTGCCAGCAGCACCACTAGCGGCTACACAGATACGCAGTATTTT
12	TRBV6-1	.	.	TRBJ2-3	CASRETGDTQYF	TGTGCCAGCAGGGAGACGGGCGATACGCAGTATTTT
15	TRBV29-1	few	.	TRBJ2-3	CSVEGGPYGTDTQYF	TGCAGCGTTGAGGGGGGCCCCTACGGCACAGATACGCAGTATTTT
18	TRBV28	.	.	TRBJ2-1	CASSLRAGAGSVRNEQFF	TGTGCCAGCAGTTTAAGGGCAGGGGCGGGTAGCGTTCGCAATGAGCAGTTCTTC
16	TRBV19	few	TRBD1	TRBJ1-1	CASTTDPNRGLTEAFF	TGTGCCAGTACCACGGACCCCAACAGGGGGCTAACTGAAGCTTTCTTT
15	TRBV12-3/TRBV12-4	many	TRBD2	TRBJ2-1	CASTSGISPYNEQFF	TGTGCCAGCACTAGCGGGATATCGCCCTACAATGAGCAGTTCTTC